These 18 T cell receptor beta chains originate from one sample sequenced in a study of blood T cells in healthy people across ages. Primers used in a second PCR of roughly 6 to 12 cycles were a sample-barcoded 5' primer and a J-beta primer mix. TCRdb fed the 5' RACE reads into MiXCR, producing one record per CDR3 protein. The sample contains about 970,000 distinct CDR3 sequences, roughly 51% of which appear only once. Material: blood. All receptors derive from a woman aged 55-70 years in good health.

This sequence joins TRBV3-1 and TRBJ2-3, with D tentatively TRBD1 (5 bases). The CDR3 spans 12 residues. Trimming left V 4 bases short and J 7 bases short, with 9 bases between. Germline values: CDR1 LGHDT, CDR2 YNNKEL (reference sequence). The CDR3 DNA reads TGTGCCAGCAGCCCAGGGCACCATACGCAGTATTTT. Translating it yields CASSPGHHTQYF.

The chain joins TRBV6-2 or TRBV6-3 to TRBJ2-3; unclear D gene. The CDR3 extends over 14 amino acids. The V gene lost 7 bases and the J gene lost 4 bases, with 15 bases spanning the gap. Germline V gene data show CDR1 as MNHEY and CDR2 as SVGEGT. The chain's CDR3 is CASTQPPESDTQYF. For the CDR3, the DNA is TGTGCCAGCACCCAACCTCCCGAGTCAGATACGCAGTATTTT.

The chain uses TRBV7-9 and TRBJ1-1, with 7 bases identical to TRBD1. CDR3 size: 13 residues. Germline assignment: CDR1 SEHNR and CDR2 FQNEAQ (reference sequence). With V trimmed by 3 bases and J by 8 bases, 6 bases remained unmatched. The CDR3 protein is CASSLAGTAEAFF. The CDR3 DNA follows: TGTGCCAGCAGCTTGGCCGGGACAGCCGAAGCTTTCTTT.

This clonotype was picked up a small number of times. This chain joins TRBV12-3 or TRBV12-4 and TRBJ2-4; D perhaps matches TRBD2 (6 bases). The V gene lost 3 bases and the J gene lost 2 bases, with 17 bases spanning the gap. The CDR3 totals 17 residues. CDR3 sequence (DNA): TGTGCCAGCAGTTTTGGGGTTGGGGGGATTTCCAAAAACATTCAGTACTTC. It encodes CASSFGVGGISKNIQYF.

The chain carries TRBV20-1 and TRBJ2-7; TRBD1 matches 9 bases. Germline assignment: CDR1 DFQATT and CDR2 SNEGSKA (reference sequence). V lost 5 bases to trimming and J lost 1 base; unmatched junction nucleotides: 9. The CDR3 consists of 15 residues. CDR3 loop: CSAYPRQGVSYEQYF. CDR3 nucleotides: TGCAGTGCTTACCCCCGACAGGGGGTGTCCTACGAGCAGTACTTC.

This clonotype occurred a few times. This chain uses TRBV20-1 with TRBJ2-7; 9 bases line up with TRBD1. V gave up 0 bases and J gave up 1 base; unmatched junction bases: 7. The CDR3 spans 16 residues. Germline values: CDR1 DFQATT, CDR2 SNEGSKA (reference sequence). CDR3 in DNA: TGCAGTGCTAGAGATAATCCCGGGACAGGGTCCTACGAGCAGTACTTC. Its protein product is CSARDNPGTGSYEQYF.

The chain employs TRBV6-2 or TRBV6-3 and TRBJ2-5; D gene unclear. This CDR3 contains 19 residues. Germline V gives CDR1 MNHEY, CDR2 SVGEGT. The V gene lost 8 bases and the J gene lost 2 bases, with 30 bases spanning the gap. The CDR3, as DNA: TGTGCCAGCGGACCACCGGGTGGGTGGGCGGAGAGACTGCAAGAGACCCAGTACTTC. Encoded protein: CASGPPGGWAERLQETQYF.

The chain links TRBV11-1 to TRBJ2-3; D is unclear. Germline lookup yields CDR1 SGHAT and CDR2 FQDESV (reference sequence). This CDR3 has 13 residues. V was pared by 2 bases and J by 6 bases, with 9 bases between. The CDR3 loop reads CASSLNEEDTQYF. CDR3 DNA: TGTGCCAGCAGCTTAAATGAGGAGGATACGCAGTATTTT.

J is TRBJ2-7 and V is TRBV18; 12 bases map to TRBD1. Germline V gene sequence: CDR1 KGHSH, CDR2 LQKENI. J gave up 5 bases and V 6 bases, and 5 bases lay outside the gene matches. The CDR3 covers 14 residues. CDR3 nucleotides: TGTGCCAGCTCCCCCGGGACAGGGGGCGACGAGCAGTACTTC. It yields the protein CASSPGTGGDEQYF.

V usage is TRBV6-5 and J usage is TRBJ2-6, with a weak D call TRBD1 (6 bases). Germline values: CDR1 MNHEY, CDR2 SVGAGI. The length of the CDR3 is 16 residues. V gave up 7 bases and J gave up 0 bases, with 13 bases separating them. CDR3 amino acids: CASTGGQLSGANVLTF. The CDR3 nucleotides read TGTGCCAGCACCGGCGGACAGCTCTCTGGGGCCAACGTCCTGACTTTC.

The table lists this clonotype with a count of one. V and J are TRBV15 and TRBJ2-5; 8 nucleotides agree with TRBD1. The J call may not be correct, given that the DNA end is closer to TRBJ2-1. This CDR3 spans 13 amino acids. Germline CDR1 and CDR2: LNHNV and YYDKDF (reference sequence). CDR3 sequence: CATSRVTGGGQFF. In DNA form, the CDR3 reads TGTGCCACCAGCAGAGTAACAGGGGGTGGGCAGTTCTTC.

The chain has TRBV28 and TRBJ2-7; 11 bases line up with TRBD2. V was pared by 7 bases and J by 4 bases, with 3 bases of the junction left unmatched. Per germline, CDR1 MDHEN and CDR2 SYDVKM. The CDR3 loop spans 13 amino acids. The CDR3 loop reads CASTIAGGYEQYF. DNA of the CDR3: TGTGCCAGCACAATAGCGGGAGGGTACGAGCAGTACTTC. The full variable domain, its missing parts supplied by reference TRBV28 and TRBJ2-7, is DVKVTQSSRYLVKRTGEKVFLECVQDMDHENMFWYRQDPGLGLRLIYFSYDVKMKEKGDIPEGYSVSREKKERFSLILESASTNQTSMYLCASTIAGGYEQYFGPGTRLTVT.

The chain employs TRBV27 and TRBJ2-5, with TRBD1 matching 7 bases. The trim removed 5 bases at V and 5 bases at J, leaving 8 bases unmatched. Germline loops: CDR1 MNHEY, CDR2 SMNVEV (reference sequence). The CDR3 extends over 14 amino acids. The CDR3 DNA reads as TGTGCCAGCAGTCGGACGGACAGGCGGGAGACCCAGTACTTC. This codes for CASSRTDRRETQYF.

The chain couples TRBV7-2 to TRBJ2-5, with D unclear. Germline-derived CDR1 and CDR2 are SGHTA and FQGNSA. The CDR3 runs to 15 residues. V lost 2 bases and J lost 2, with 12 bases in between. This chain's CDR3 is CASSLSPGRQETQYF. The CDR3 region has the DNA TGTGCCAGCAGCTTATCGCCCGGGCGGCAAGAGACCCAGTACTTC.

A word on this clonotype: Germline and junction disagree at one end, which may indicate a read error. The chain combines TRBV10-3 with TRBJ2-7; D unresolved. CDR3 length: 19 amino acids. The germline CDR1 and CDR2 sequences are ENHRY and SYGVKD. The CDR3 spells CAISEGPKLLAQSPYGQYF. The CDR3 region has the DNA TGTGCCATCAGTGAGGGCCCTAAGTTACTCGCGCAGTCCCCCTACGGGCAGTACTTC.

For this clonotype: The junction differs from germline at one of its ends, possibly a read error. For the CDR3, the DNA is TGTGCCAGCGGCCAAGCGGGTACTCGCTCCTACAATGAGCAGTTCTTC. This encodes CASGQAGTRSYNEQFF. The V and J genes are TRBV4-2 and TRBJ2-1, with D maybe TRBD2 (6 bases). The CDR3 extends over 16 amino acids. CDR1 is LGHNA, CDR2 YNFKEQ, per germline.

DNA of the CDR3: TGTGCCAGCAGTTTGGGGCTAGGCGGGAGAGCTAATGAGCAGTTCTTC. Amino acid sequence: CASSLGLGGRANEQFF. The chain couples TRBV6-5 to TRBJ2-1, with TRBD2 matching over 7 bases. CDR3 size: 16 residues. Germline V CDR1 and CDR2: MNHEY, SVGAGI. V lost 4 bases and J lost 7; bases outside the gene matches: 13.

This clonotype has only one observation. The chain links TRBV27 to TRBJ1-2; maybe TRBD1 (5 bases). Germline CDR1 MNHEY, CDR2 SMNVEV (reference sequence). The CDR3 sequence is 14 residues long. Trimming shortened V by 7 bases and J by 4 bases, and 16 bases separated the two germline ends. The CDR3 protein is CASNPGTAGYGYTF. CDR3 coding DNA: TGTGCCAGCAACCCCGGGACCGCGGGCTATGGCTACACCTTC.